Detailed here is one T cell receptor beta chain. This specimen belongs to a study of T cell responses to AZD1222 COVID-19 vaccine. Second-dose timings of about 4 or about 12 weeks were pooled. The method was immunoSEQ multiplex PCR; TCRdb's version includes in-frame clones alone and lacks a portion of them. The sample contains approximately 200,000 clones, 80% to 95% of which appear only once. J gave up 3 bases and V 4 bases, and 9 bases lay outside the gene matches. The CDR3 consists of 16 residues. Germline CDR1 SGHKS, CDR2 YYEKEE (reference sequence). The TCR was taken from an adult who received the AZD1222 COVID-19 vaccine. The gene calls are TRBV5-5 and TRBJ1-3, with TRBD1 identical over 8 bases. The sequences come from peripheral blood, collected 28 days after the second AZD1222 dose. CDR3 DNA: TGTGCCAGCAGCCATAGGGACAGGAAATATGGAAACACCATATATTTT. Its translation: CASSHRDRKYGNTIYF. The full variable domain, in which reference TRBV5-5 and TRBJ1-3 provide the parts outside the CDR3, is DAGVTQSPTHLIKTRGQQVTLRCSPISGHKSVSWYQQVLGQGPQFIFQYYEKEERGRGNFPDRFSARQFPNYSSELNVNALLLGDSALYLCASSHRDRKYGNTIYFGEGSWLTVV.